This T cell receptor (beta chain) appears in the sequencing data of a study of blood T cell repertoires in COVID-19. Across the whole study: Samples taken during acute and convalescent COVID-19 were collected in the United States, Italy and Spain. Sample material is recorded as cDNA or gDNA derived from T cells, B-cell-depleted T cells, or PBMCs.

Cohort assignment relied on participant-reported clinical history. Recovered participants had two consecutive negative NP/OP PCR tests, healthcare professional clearance, or symptom resolution. The J segment lost 5 bases and the V segment lost 1 base, leaving 9 bases of the junction unmatched. This CDR3 has 16 residues. Germline CDR1 LGHDT, CDR2 YNNKEL (reference sequence). Profiling relied on immunoSEQ multiplex PCR, and the TCRdb table lists in-frame clones only, not all of them. Of fewer than 300,000 clones in the sample, over 75% were seen once. The J gene is TRBJ2-3, the V gene TRBV3-1 (or the pseudogene TRBV3-2), with 7 bases aligning to TRBD1. This receptor was taken from a woman in her thirties who had recovered from COVID-19. Sequencing was carried out using PBMCs or T cells enriched from blood (not recorded which). CDR3 loop: CASSQGLQGNIDTQYF. CDR3 DNA: TGTGCCAGCAGCCAAGGGCTACAGGGGAATATAGATACGCAGTATTTT.